Sequencing of this TCR beta chain was carried out in a study of CD8+ T cells in alopecia areata. Overall study context: Twice a day, 5 to 10 mg of oral tofacitinib was administered to treated patients.

CDR1 is SQVTM and CDR2 is ANQGSEA in the germline V gene. CDR3 length: 13 residues. V was clipped by 6 bases and J by 0 bases, with 9 bases between them. As the sequencing template, cDNA was produced by extracting RNA and reverse transcribing it. Measured with immunoSEQ multiplex PCR; TCRdb has only the in-frame clones, and not every one. In the table there are 150,000 to 200,000 clones, around 49% of which are singletons. The treatment is: oral pan-JAK inhibitor, 5-10 mg twice daily. This sequence joins TRBV29-1 and TRBJ1-3, with no clear D. This clonotype was sampled from a human donor with alopecia areata. The starting material was CD8+ T cells sorted from blood, obtained at roughly week 52, from a patient treated with tofacitinib. The CDR3 region has the DNA TGCAGCGTCGGGGTGACCTCTGGAAACACCATATATTTT. It translates to CSVGVTSGNTIYF.